These T cell receptor beta chains were read from a single sample in a study of human T cells and chemical hapten exposure. TCRdb redid the calling of the RACE reads with MiXCR, one entry per CDR3 protein. The sample holds about 56,000 distinct CDR3 sequences, about 9.6% seen once. Source: whole blood, taken in connection with sensitization to the hapten diphenylcyclopropenone (DPC). These receptors were obtained from a middle-aged woman with alopecia areata. Some clones in this sample may be carry-over from other donors' samples. The CDR3 runs from the conserved cysteine through the conserved F or W. The order of the fields is clone size, V gene, J gene, D gene, CDR3 DNA, CDR3 protein. A D gene is named only where the DNA matches it firmly. Clone size appears in some rows only: once, few, many, or a class for an expanded clone.

clone_size: many
v_call: TRBV12-3/TRBV12-4
j_call: TRBJ1-6
d_call: -
cdr3_nt: TGTGCCAGCAGTTTAGGGGGGGGCAGGACTAATTCACCCCTCCACTTT
cdr3_aa: CASSLGGGRTNSPLHF

clone_size: many
v_call: TRBV11-2
j_call: TRBJ1-1
d_call: -
cdr3_nt: TGTGCCAGCAGCCCCCTGGGTGGGGTGTGGGGCACTGAAGCTTTCTTT
cdr3_aa: CASSPLGGVWGTEAFF

clone_size: many
v_call: TRBV7-2
j_call: TRBJ2-3
d_call: -
cdr3_nt: TGTGCCAGCAGCCCAGTTGGGGGGGGCCTAGATACGCAGTATTTT
cdr3_aa: CASSPVGGGLDTQYF

clone_size: few
v_call: TRBV4-2
j_call: TRBJ2-5
d_call: TRBD2
cdr3_nt: TGTGCCAGCAGCCAAGATCGGGTTGGAGGCGGGACTAGCGAAGAAGAGACCCAGTACTTC
cdr3_aa: CASSQDRVGGGTSEEETQYF

clone_size: many
v_call: TRBV5-6
j_call: TRBJ1-6
d_call: -
cdr3_nt: TGTGCCAGCAGCTACCTTCCTTCTTCTAATTCACCCCTCCACTTT
cdr3_aa: CASSYLPSSNSPLHF

clone_size: many
v_call: TRBV2
j_call: TRBJ2-5
d_call: -
cdr3_nt: TGTGCCAGCAGTGAAGCTCAAGCGAAGGGGACCCAGTACTTC
cdr3_aa: CASSEAQAKGTQYF

clone_size: few
v_call: TRBV2
j_call: TRBJ2-7
d_call: -
cdr3_nt: TGTGCCAGCAGTGAAGAGGAGGTGGCAGGGGCCCACGAGCAGTACTTC
cdr3_aa: CASSEEEVAGAHEQYF

clone_size: many
v_call: TRBV7-6
j_call: TRBJ1-6
d_call: -
cdr3_nt: TGTGCCAGCAGCCAGGGAGGGTTCAATAATTCACCCCTCCACTTT
cdr3_aa: CASSQGGFNNSPLHF

clone_size: many
v_call: TRBV7-2
j_call: TRBJ2-1
d_call: -
cdr3_nt: TGTGCCAGCAGCTCGGACGGACTGGCCGATGAGCAGTTCTTC
cdr3_aa: CASSSDGLADEQFF

clone_size: -
v_call: TRBV27
j_call: TRBJ2-7
d_call: TRBD2
cdr3_nt: TGTGCCAGCAGCACGGGACTAGCGGGGAGGAGCTCCTACGAGCAGTACTTC
cdr3_aa: CASSTGLAGRSSYEQYF

clone_size: -
v_call: TRBV5-5
j_call: TRBJ2-7
d_call: -
cdr3_nt: TGTGCCAGCAGCCCGACCTCCGCCTTGGTCTACGAGCAGTACTTC
cdr3_aa: CASSPTSALVYEQYF

clone_size: -
v_call: TRBV2
j_call: TRBJ1-1
d_call: -
cdr3_nt: TGTGCCCGTGGGGGTACTGAAGCTTTCTTT
cdr3_aa: CARGGTEAFF

clone_size: many
v_call: TRBV7-6
j_call: TRBJ2-7
d_call: -
cdr3_nt: TGTGCCAGCAGCTTAGCCGGCGGCGCTTCCGAGCAGTACTTC
cdr3_aa: CASSLAGGASEQYF

clone_size: many
v_call: TRBV7-8
j_call: TRBJ2-7
d_call: -
cdr3_nt: TGTGCCAGCAGCTCGGCGAGGGCCCCTACTCGCGACGAGCAGTACTTC
cdr3_aa: CASSSARAPTRDEQYF

clone_size: many
v_call: TRBV21-1
j_call: TRBJ1-1
d_call: -
cdr3_nt: TGTGCCAGCATTCCGGACAGGGTGGTTGAAGCTTTCTTT
cdr3_aa: CASIPDRVVEAFF

clone_size: many
v_call: TRBV10-3
j_call: TRBJ1-6
d_call: -
cdr3_nt: TGTGCCATCAGGAATGCACAGGGAGGGGAACCCCTCCACTTT
cdr3_aa: CAIRNAQGGEPLHF